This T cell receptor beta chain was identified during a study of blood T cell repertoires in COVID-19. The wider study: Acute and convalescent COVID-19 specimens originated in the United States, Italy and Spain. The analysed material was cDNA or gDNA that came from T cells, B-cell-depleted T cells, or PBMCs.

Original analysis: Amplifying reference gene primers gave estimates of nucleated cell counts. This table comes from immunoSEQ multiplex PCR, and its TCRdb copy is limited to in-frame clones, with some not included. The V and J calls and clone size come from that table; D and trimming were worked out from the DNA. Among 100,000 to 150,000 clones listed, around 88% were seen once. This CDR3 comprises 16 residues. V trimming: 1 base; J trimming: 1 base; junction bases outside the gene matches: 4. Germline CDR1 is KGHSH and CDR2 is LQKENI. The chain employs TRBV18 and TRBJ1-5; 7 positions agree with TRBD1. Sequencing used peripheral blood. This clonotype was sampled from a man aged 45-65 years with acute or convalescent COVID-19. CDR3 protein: CASSPQSGGSNQPQHF. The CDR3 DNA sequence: TGTGCCAGCTCACCACAGTCAGGGGGGAGCAATCAGCCCCAGCATTTT.